One sample yielded the 2 T cell receptor beta chains listed below, sequenced in a study of cytomegalovirus exposure and HLA in healthy donors. Sequencing used immunoSEQ multiplex PCR; TCRdb keeps in-frame clones, though not all of them. The sample includes about 330,000 clones, roughly 85% of them seen just once. Sequenced sample: PBMCs. The receptors shown here come from a woman under 30 in good health and CMV-seronegative.

This chain connects TRBV28 to TRBJ2-3; D uncertain. V lost 3 bases and J 6 bases, leaving 16 bases between the germline ends. The CDR3 is made up of 15 amino acids. Germline loops: CDR1 MDHEN, CDR2 SYDVKM. CDR3 region: CASSFASVLHDTQYF. The CDR3 DNA follows: TGTGCCAGCAGTTTCGCAAGCGTCCTCCACGATACGCAGTATTTT.

J is TRBJ2-2 and V is TRBV6-6; a weak D match, TRBD1 (6 bases). Germline CDR1 reads MNHNY; CDR2 reads SVGAGI (reference sequence). Trimming removed 5 bases from V and 7 bases from J, with 20 bases in between. CDR3 size: 16 residues. CDR3 nucleotides: TGTGCCAGCAGTCTTTTCGACAGGTTTTCTAACGGGGAGCTGTTTTTT. This codes for CASSLFDRFSNGELFF.